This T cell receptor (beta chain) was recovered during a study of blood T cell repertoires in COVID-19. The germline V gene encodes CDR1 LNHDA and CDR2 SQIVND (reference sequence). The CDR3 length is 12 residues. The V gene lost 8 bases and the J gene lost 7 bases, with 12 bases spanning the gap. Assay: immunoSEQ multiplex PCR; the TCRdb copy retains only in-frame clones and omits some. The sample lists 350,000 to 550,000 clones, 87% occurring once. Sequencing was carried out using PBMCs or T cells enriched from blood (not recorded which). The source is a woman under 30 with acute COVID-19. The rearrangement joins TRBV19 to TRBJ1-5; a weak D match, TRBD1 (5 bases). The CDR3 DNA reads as TGTGCCAGTCGGGTAGGGGCGCAGCCCCAGCATTTT. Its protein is CASRVGAQPQHF.